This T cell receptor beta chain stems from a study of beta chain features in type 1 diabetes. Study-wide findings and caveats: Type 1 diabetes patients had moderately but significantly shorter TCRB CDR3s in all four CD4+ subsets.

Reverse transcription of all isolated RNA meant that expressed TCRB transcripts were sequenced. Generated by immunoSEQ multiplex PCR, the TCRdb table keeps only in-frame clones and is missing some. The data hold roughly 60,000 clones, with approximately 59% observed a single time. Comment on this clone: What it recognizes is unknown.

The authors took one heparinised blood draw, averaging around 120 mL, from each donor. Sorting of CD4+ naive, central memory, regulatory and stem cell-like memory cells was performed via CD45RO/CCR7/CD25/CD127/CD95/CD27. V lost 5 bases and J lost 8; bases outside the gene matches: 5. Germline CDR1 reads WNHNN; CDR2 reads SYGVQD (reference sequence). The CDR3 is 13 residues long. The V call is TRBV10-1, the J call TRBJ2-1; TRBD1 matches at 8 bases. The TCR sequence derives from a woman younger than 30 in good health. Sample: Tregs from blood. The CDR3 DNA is TGCGCCAGCAGTATTGACAGGGGAGATGAGCAGTTCTTC. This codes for CASSIDRGDEQFF.